The 9 T cell receptor beta chains in this list originate from one sample, sequenced in a study of blood T cell repertoires in COVID-19. Only in-frame clones appear in the TCRdb table, and some are missing; sequencing was by immunoSEQ multiplex PCR. The sample records more than 200,000 clones, around 87% being singletons. The sample consisted of PBMCs or T cells enriched from blood (not recorded which). The origin of the receptors is a man in his thirties or forties in a cohort exposed to, infected with or recovered from COVID-19 (not recorded which).

The chain carries TRBV29-1 and TRBJ2-7; 8 nucleotides match TRBD2. With V trimmed by 6 bases and J by 4 bases, 11 bases remained unmatched. The germline CDR1 and CDR2 sequences are SQVTM and ANQGSEA. This CDR3 is built from 14 residues. DNA for the CDR3: TGCAGCGTCCTCACGGGGCTAGCGGGTTACGAGCAGTACTTC. Translating gives CSVLTGLAGYEQYF.

V and J are TRBV6-5 and TRBJ1-3, with D possibly matching TRBD1 (5 bases). CDR1 is MNHEY and CDR2 is SVGAGI in the germline V gene. The CDR3 spans 16 residues. With 2 bases removed from V and 2 bases from J, the gap between germline ends came to 13 bases. The CDR3, as DNA: TGTGCCAGCAGTTACGACAGCGCCCGGGCTGGAAACACCATATATTTT. Translated, it gives CASSYDSARAGNTIYF.

The chain uses TRBV5-4 and TRBJ1-6; no firm D call. Trimming took 4 bases from V and 7 from J, leaving 12 bases between them. The germline V gene encodes CDR1 SGHNT and CDR2 YYREEE (reference sequence). The CDR3 has 14 residues. CDR3 in amino acids: CASSARVVNSPLHF. The CDR3 coding sequence is TGTGCCAGCAGCGCGCGGGTAGTGAATTCACCCCTCCACTTT.

The chain uses TRBV7-8 and TRBJ2-3; TRBD2 aligns across 10 bases. This CDR3 region has 16 residues. CDR1 is SGHVS, CDR2 FQNEAQ, per germline. Germline trimming cut 2 bases from V and 3 bases from J; bases unmatched to any gene: 5. The CDR3 loop reads CASSLTSGRATDTQYF. The CDR3 nucleotides read TGTGCCAGCAGCTTAACCAGCGGGAGGGCTACAGATACGCAGTATTTT. Full variable domain (missing parts from reference TRBV7-8 and TRBJ2-3): GAGVSQSPRYKVAKRGQDVALRCDPISGHVSLFWYQQALGQGPEFLTYFQNEAQLDKSGLPSDRFFAERPEGSVSTLKIQRTQQEDSAVYLCASSLTSGRATDTQYFGPGTRLTVL.

This clone was seen only once. V and J are TRBV5-1 and TRBJ1-2; possibly TRBD1 for D (5 bases). The CDR3 length is 15 residues. The germline V gene has CDR1 SGHRS and CDR2 YFSETQ. The V and J ends lost 1 base and 2 bases respectively, with 12 bases between them. The CDR3 region is CASSLFSGGNYGYTF. DNA of the CDR3: TGCGCCAGCAGCTTGTTTTCTGGGGGGAACTATGGCTACACCTTC.

This chain uses TRBV11-3 with TRBJ2-5; D is perhaps TRBD2 (5 bases). This CDR3 region has 13 residues. Germline V CDR1 and CDR2: SGHNT, YENEEA. Trimming removed 1 base from V and 5 bases from J, with 8 bases in between. CDR3 sequence (DNA): TGTGCCAGCAGCTTAGGGCCGGGGGAGACCCAGTACTTC. Its protein product is CASSLGPGETQYF.

The chain links TRBV27 to TRBJ2-1; 8 nucleotides match TRBD1. The junction had 10 bases not matched to a gene; V was cut back by 3 bases and J by 6 bases. Germline-derived CDR1 and CDR2 are MNHEY and SMNVEV (reference sequence). The CDR3 contains 16 residues. CDR3 sequence: CASSFRQGIGSNEQFF. The DNA of the CDR3 is TGTGCCAGCAGTTTCCGACAGGGGATTGGGTCCAATGAGCAGTTCTTC.

CDR3 nucleotides: TGTGCCAGCAGTTATCGGGGTTCAGGACATCAGCCCCAGCATTTT. Protein product: CASSYRGSGHQPQHF. This chain connects TRBV6-2 or TRBV6-3 to TRBJ1-5; no firm D call. V was cut by 3 bases and J by 5 bases, with 14 bases left in between. This CDR3 comprises 15 residues. Germline assignment: CDR1 MNHEY and CDR2 SVGEGT.

This chain links TRBV6-6 with TRBJ1-1; a possible D gene is TRBD1 (5 bases). Trimming left V 5 bases short and J 2 bases short, with 15 bases between. Germline V gene sequence: CDR1 MNHNY, CDR2 SVGAGI (reference sequence). The CDR3 runs 15 residues. In nucleotides, the CDR3 is TGTGCCAGCAGTAGGCCTTCAGGGACTAACACTGAAGCTTTCTTT. Translated: CASSRPSGTNTEAFF.